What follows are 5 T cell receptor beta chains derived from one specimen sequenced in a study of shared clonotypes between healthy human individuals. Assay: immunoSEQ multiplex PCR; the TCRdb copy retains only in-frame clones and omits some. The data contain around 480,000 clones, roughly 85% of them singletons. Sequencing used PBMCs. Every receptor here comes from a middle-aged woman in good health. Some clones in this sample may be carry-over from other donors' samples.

In nucleotides, the CDR3 is TGTGCCAGCAGCTTAGGATCTAACGCGGAGACCCAGTACTTC. Protein: CASSLGSNAETQYF. V usage is TRBV7-9 and J usage is TRBJ2-5; D unclear. This CDR3 is built from 14 residues. Trimming left V 1 base short and J 5 bases short, with 11 bases between. Germline CDR1 reads SEHNR; CDR2 reads FQNEAQ (reference sequence).

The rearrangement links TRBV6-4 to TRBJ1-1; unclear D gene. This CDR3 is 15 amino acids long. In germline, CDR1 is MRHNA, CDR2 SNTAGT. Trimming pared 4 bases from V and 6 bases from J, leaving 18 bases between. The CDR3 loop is CASSADSGPAAEAFF. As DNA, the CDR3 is TGTGCCAGCAGTGCAGACTCGGGCCCGGCGGCTGAAGCTTTCTTT.

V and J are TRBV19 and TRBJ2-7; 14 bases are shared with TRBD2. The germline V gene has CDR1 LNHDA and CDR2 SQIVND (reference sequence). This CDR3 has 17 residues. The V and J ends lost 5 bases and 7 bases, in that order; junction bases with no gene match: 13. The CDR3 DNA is TGTGCCAGTAGTCCCACCCGACTAGCGGGAGGGCCGGGGGAGCAGTACTTC. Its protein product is CASSPTRLAGGPGEQYF.

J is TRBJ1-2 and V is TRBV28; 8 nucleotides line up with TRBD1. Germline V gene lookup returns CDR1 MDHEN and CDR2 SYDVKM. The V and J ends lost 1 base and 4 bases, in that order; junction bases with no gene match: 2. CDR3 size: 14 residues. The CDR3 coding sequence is TGTGCCAGCAGTTTATCGACAGGGGTCTATGGCTACACCTTC. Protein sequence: CASSLSTGVYGYTF.

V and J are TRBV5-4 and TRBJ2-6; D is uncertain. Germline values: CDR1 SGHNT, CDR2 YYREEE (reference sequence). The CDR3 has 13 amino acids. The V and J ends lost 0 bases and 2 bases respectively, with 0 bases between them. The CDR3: CASSLAGANVLTF. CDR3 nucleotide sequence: TGTGCCAGCAGCTTGGCTGGGGCCAACGTCCTGACTTTC.